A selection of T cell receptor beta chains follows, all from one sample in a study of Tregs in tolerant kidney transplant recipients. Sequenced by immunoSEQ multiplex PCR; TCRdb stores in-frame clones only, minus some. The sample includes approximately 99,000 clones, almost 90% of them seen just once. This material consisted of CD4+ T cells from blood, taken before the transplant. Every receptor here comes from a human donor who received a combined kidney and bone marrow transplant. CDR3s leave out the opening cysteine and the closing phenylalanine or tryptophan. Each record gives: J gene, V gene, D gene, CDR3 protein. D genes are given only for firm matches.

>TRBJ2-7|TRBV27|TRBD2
ASSFTSGTYEQY
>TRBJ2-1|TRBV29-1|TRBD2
SVSRRLATYNEQF
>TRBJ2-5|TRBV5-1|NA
ASSPGRGVGETQY
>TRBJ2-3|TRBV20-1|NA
SARDPDTQY
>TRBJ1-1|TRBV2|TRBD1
ASSVRQGDTEAF
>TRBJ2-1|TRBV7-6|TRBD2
ASSSPTSGDYNEQF
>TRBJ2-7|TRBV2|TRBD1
ASRPGTGRWYEQY
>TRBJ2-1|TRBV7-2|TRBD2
ASSLLAGGNEQF
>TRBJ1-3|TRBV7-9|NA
ASSDGKGDNTIY
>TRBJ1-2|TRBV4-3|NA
ASSQDRRGDYGYT
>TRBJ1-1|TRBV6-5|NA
ASRLTTNRAPEAF
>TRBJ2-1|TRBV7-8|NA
ASSLSGEQF
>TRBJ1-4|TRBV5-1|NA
ASSGQLNEKLF
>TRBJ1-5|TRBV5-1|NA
ASSLSGGGQPQH
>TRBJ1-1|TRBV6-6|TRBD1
ASSRQGRGTEAF
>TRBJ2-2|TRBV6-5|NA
ASISSANTGELF
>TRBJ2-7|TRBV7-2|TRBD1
ASSLGQGVLYEQY
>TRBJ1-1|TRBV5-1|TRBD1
ASSLGQGAMRTEAF
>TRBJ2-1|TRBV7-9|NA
ASSPTDRGQF
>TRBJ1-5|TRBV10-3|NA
AISPGMDQPQH
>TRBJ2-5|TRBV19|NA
ASSMTRKETQY
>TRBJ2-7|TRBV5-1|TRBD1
ASSSSQGKYEQY
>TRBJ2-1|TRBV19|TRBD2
ASNPSSGGQF
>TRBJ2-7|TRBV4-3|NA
ASSQDRGGYYEQY
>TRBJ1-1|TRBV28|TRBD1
ASLSGGKNTEAF
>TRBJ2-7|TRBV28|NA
ASSRPGLSTYEQY
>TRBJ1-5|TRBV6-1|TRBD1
ASGNRGSNQPQH
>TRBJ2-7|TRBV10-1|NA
ASSESAGLAYEQY
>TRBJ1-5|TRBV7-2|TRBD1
ASSSRDRGQPQH
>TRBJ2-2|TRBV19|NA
ASSIPSLVRAGELF
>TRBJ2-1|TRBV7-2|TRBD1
ASSPRGRHEQF
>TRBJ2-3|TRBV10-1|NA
ASSDSYGWRPDTQY
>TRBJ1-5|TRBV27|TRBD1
ASSITGGEGQPQH
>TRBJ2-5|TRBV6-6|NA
ASSYSGAGETQY
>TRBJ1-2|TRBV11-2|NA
ASSSRGNYGYT
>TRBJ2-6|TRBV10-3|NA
AIPNRNSGANVLT
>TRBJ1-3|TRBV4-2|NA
ASSQGDGNTIY
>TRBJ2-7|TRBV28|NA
ASSSRGSEQY
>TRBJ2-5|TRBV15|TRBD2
ATSRGAGGGETQY
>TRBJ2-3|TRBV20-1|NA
SANGLDTQY
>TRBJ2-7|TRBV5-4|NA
ASTYGARNEQY
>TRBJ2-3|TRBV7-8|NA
ASSLRSATDTQY
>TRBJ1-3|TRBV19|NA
ASSTWASGNTIY
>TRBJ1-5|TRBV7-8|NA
ASSDRRQGPSNQPQH
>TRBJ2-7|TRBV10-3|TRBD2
AISEADAGTTDYEQY
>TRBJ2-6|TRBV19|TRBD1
ASRQGTGRSGANVLT
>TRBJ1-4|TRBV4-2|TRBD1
ASSQTQGASF
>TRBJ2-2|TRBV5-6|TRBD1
ASSTIIDRGNTGELF
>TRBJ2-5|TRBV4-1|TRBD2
ASSHDLGLAGGQETQY
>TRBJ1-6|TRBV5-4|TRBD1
ASSLNGGTANSPLH